The clone carrying this T cell receptor (beta chain) has a handful of counts. Its specificity is unknown. This specimen comes from a study of T cell repertoires in cytomegalovirus infection. Looking at the study overall: Evidence of both CMV infection and a matching HLA type came from public TCR beta signatures.

TCRdb re-derived calls from the reads in MiXCR, one entry per CDR3 protein. The table records some 180,000 distinct CDR3 sequences, 15% to 20% of them present only once. Findings of the study overall: CMV-specific TCR beta clonotypes restricted by HLA-C dominated the ex vivo response.

Germline assignment: CDR1 SGHVS and CDR2 FNYEAQ. The CDR3 totals 12 residues. The ends were cut back, 5 bases at V and 0 bases at J, with 4 bases in the middle. The receptor's source is a human donor in good health (CMV status not recorded). Some clones in this sample may be carry-over from other donors' samples. What was sequenced was PBMCs. The V call is TRBV7-6, the J call TRBJ1-1; D is ambiguous. The CDR3 region is CASSAMNTEAFF. As DNA, the CDR3 is TGTGCCAGCAGCGCTATGAACACTGAAGCTTTCTTT.